Listed here are 14 T cell receptor delta chains from one sample, sequenced in a study of γδ T cells in repeated Plasmodium falciparum infection. TCRdb made new clone calls on the multiplex PCR reads using CATT. This sample has 55,000 to 70,000 delta-chain clones, with about 1.5% found just once. Gammadelta T cells were flow-sorted from PBMC into Vgamma9/Vdelta2+ and Vdelta2-negative populations for bulk analysis. Material for sequencing was gamma-delta T cells from blood. The receptors were gathered from a pool of human donors (malaria-infected and uninfected, not separated).

Concerning this clone: Translating this DNA gives a protein that differs at residue 11 from the TCRdb one, which belongs to a much larger clone; a read error is likely, and the protein shown is this translation. The V gene is TRDV1, the J gene TRDJ1, with 7 bases identical to TRDD3. TCRdb supplies no J gene; here it was assigned by aligning the nucleotide sequence to germline. V was pared by 0 bases and J by 3 bases, with 7 bases of the junction left unmatched. CDR3 length: 16 amino acids. Looked up from germline, CDR1 is TSWWSYY and CDR2 is QGS. CDR3 bases: TGTGCTCTTGGGGAACTCCCCGGGGGATCCTCCGATAAACTCATCTTT. It yields the protein CALGELPGGSSDKLIF.

This clone is categorized as medium-sized. Other DNA sequences within the sample encode an identical CDR3. V gene TRDV1 combines with J gene TRDJ1, with TRDD3 identical over 8 bases. The CDR3 runs to 21 residues. V lost 1 base to trimming and J lost 0 bases; unmatched junction nucleotides: 19. Germline-derived CDR1 and CDR2 are TSWWSYY and QGS. This CDR3 is CALGERPFFPLLLGDTDKLIF. CDR3 bases: TGTGCTCTTGGGGAACGGCCCTTTTTCCCACTTTTACTGGGGGACACCGATAAACTCATCTTT.

The chain couples TRDV2 to TRDJ1; weak D call: TRDD3 (6 bases). Trimming removed 3 bases at V and 0 bases at J, with 52 bases between. Germline V CDR1 and CDR2: GEAIGNYY, EKD. The CDR3 is 28 amino acids. CDR3 bases: TGTGCCTGTGACCCCCTACGTTCGCGGCCCTCCGTGAGTGGGGGGCGGATATGGGGTGATAAGTACACCGATAAACTCATCTTT. This sequence encodes CACDPLRSRPSVSGGRIWGDKYTDKLIF.

This clone was detected ten times or more. This same CDR3 is encoded by further DNA sequences in the sample. The CDR3 bases are TGTGCTCTTGGGGAAAAATGGCCGAGTCTATTCTGGGGATACGGGTCCGATAAACTCATCTTT. Protein product: CALGEKWPSLFWGYGSDKLIF. The chain links TRDV1 to TRDJ1, with 9 bases lining up with TRDD3. Looked up from germline, CDR1 is TSWWSYY and CDR2 is QGS. The CDR3 has 21 amino acids. J lost 3 bases, V lost 2 bases, and 22 bases had no gene match.

This clone was counted a few times. The amino acid sequence in TCRdb belongs to a much larger clone and departs from this DNA's translation at residue 14, likely a sequencing read error; the sequence shown is translated from the DNA. The V call is TRDV1, the J call TRDJ1; maybe TRDD2 (5 bases). TCRdb leaves out the J gene; it was filled in here by matching the DNA to germline. V lost 1 base and J 0 bases, leaving 39 bases between the germline ends. Germline V gene data show CDR1 as TSWWSYY and CDR2 as QGS. The CDR3 length is 25 residues. The CDR3 DNA reads as TGTGCTCTTGGGGAACCCCGGAAACCCTACCCTTTACTCCATGCCACCATTAGGAACACCGATAAACTCATCTTT. It yields the protein CALGEPRKPYPLLHATIRNTDKLIF.

This clone was counted a few times. The protein given by TCRdb reflects a much larger clone and differs at residue 16 from this DNA's translation, likely from a read error; the protein shown is the DNA's translation. V gene TRDV1 combines with J gene TRDJ1; 11 bases agree with TRDD3. The J gene, left out of TCRdb, was set here by checking the DNA against germline. This CDR3 has 21 amino acids. V was clipped by 0 bases and J by 0 bases; unmatched bases: 15. Germline V gene lookup returns CDR1 TSWWSYY and CDR2 QGS. CDR3 nucleotides: TGTGCTCTTGGGGAACTTCACCCTACCCCAGATGGGGGATACGACACCGATAAACTCATCTTT. As protein: CALGELHPTPDGGYDTDKLIF.

The chain recombines TRDV2 with TRDJ1, with 11 bases fitting TRDD3. No J gene was available from TCRdb, and it was assigned here by a germline match of the DNA. The germline gives CDR1 GEAIGNYY, CDR2 EKD. The CDR3 has 19 residues. J gave up 1 base and V 0 bases, and 12 bases lay outside the gene matches. The CDR3 DNA is TGTGCCTGTGACACCCTCGGTGGGGGATACGCAGCCGCCACCGATAAACTCATCTTT. As protein: CACDTLGGGYAAATDKLIF.

This clone showed up just a few times. TCRdb's listed protein matches a much larger clone and diverges from this DNA's translation at residue 9, likely through a read error; the protein shown comes from the DNA. CDR3 DNA: TGTGCTCTTGGGGGGGGCGTCCTCAAGATACGCTCGTACACCGATAAACTCATCTTT. Protein sequence: CALGGGVLKIRSYTDKLIF. The chain couples TRDV1 to TRDJ1; tentative D call: TRDD3 (6 bases). V was pared by 4 bases and J by 0 bases, with 24 bases between. The germline gives CDR1 TSWWSYY, CDR2 QGS. The CDR3 spans 19 residues.

This clone has more than one count but fewer than ten. This DNA's translation and the protein TCRdb lists, from a much larger clone, do not match at residue 7, likely due to a read error; the protein shown is translated from the DNA. This chain uses TRDV1 with TRDJ1; 10 bases match TRDD3. The CDR3 extends over 23 amino acids. Germline V gene data show CDR1 as TSWWSYY and CDR2 as QGS. V shed 4 bases and J 1 base; nucleotides not matched to a gene: 27. CDR3 residues: CALGVLLGPRKPTGGLFTDKLIF. The CDR3 DNA reads TGTGCTCTTGGGGTCCTACTGGGTCCACGTAAACCCACTGGGGGATTATTCACCGATAAACTCATCTTT.

This clone was counted between two and nine times. Translating this DNA gives a protein that differs at residue 5 from the TCRdb one, which belongs to a much larger clone; a read error is likely, and the protein shown is this translation. This chain connects TRDV3 to TRDJ1, with a tentative D call TRDD3 (7 bases). This CDR3 is 19 amino acids long. In germline, CDR1 is TVYSNPD, CDR2 GDNSRS (reference sequence). V was trimmed by 5 bases and J by 0 bases, leaving 31 bases between them. CDR3 region: CARTLLRTGVLGYTDKLIF. The CDR3 DNA reads TGTGCCCGTACCCTCCTACGTACTGGGGTGTTAGGGTACACCGATAAACTCATCTTT. Combining the CDR3 with reference TRDV3 and TRDJ1 gives the whole variable domain CDKVTQSSPDQTVASGSEVVLLCTYDTVYSNPDLFWYRIRPDYSFQFVFYGDNSRSEGADFTQGRFSVKHILTQKAFHLVISPVRTEDSATYYCARTLLRTGVLGYTDKLIFGKGTRVTVEP.

This clone has just a few counts. The TCRdb record carries a much larger clone's protein, which differs from this DNA's translation at residue 6; a read error is the likely cause, and the protein listed here is the DNA translation. CDR3 sequence reads: CALGEPDLLWGIVPPLSTDKLIF. CDR3 bases: TGTGCTCTTGGGGAACCTGACCTACTCTGGGGGATCGTACCTCCTTTGTCCACCGATAAACTCATCTTT. This rearrangement joins TRDV1 to TRDJ1; TRDD3 aligns across 9 bases. The trim removed 1 base at V and 1 base at J, leaving 25 bases unmatched. The CDR3 runs to 23 residues. In germline, CDR1 is TSWWSYY, CDR2 QGS.

Comments on this clone: A far larger clone is a single base away, which makes a read error likely. Other nucleotide sequences in the sample specify the same CDR3. The rearrangement uses TRDV2 and TRDJ1; D gene ambiguous. There are 14 residues in the CDR3. Germline V lookup: CDR1 GEAIGNYY, CDR2 EKD. CDR3 sequence: CACDTWADTDKLIF. The CDR3 nucleotides are TGTGCCTGTGACACTTGGGCCGACACCGATAAACTCATCTTC.

As to this clone: The protein recorded in TCRdb matches a much larger clone and deviates from this DNA's translation at residue 8, suggesting a read error; the protein here is obtained by translating the DNA. This chain uses TRDV1 with TRDJ1, with D unclear. TCRdb does not report a J gene; here it was assigned by matching the DNA to germline references. The germline gives CDR1 TSWWSYY, CDR2 QGS. The CDR3 is 19 amino acids. The V end lost 0 bases, the J end lost 3 bases, and 23 bases lay between the germline ends. CDR3 bases: TGTGCTCTTGGGGAACTAGTTGATATTGGGCGGAAACAAGCCGATAAACTCATCTTT. It yields the protein CALGELVDIGRKQADKLIF.

Of note for this clone: A single base is all that separates this from a far larger clone, so a read error is likely. Other DNA sequences in this sample translate to the same CDR3. The chain links TRDV1 to TRDJ1; TRDD3 agrees at 12 bases. In germline, CDR1 is TSWWSYY, CDR2 QGS. There are 24 residues in the CDR3. The CDR3 protein is CALGEPTFFCPNWGIPCYTDKLIF. The CDR3 bases are TGTGCCCTTGGGGAACCCACCTTTTTCTGTCCTAACTGGGGGATACCCTGCTACACCGATAAACTCATCTTT.